These 5 T cell receptor beta chains were all obtained from the same sample, sequenced in a study of blood T cell repertoires in COVID-19 (dated by TCRdb to the early 2020s). The library was made by the immunoSEQ multiplex PCR assay. TCRdb limited this immuneACCESS table to in-frame rearrangements with V and J called. A share of clones is missing; checked studies link under half to unresolved V genes, and the rest is unexplained. The sample table lists 140,000 or so clones, 70% to 90% of them with a count of one. The ten largest account for roughly 2.6% of the sample. Sequenced material: peripheral blood. These receptors came from a human donor with acute or convalescent COVID-19. The donor label of this sample is uncertain.

This clone was counted once. This sequence joins TRBV7-9 and TRBJ2-7, with TRBD1 matching 7 bases. Germline V gene data show CDR1 as SEHNR and CDR2 as FQNEAQ (reference sequence). The J segment lost 6 bases and the V segment lost 5 bases, leaving 7 bases of the junction unmatched. This CDR3 has 13 residues. CDR3 sequence reads: CASSPATGFEQYV. CDR3 bases: TGTGCCAGCAGCCCAGCGACAGGGTTCGAGCAGTACGTC.

CDR3 DNA sequence: TGCGCCAGCAGCCCCGCGCTAGCGGCGAGGGAGCAGTACTTC. This translates into CASSPALAAREQYF. V usage is TRBV5-1 and J usage is TRBJ2-7, with TRBD2 matching over 7 bases. CDR3 length equals 14 residues. Germline V lookup: CDR1 SGHRS, CDR2 YFSETQ. With V trimmed by 4 bases and J by 7 bases, 11 bases remained unmatched. Complete variable domain (other parts from reference TRBV5-1 and TRBJ2-7): KAGVTQTPRYLIKTRGQQVTLSCSPISGHRSVSWYQQTPGQGLQFLFEYFSETQRNKGNFPGRFSGRQFSNSRSEMNVSTLELGDSALYLCASSPALAAREQYFGPGTRLTVT.

The chain is built from TRBV4-3 and TRBJ2-2; 12 bases agree with TRBD2. After removal of 3 bases from V and 5 bases from J, the junction contained 1 base not matched to a gene. Germline V gene sequence: CDR1 LGHNA, CDR2 YSLEER. The CDR3 is 15 residues long. CDR3 nucleotide sequence: TGCGCCAGCAGCCAGGGGACTAGCGGGACCGGGGAGCTGTTTTTT. Its translation: CASSQGTSGTGELFF.

The chain links TRBV2 to TRBJ2-1, with a weak D call TRBD2 (5 bases). The germline gives CDR1 SNHLY, CDR2 FYNNEI. The CDR3 runs to 13 residues. V gave up 8 bases and J gave up 2 bases, with 10 bases separating them. CDR3 nucleotide sequence: TGTGCCAGCCGAGGCGGGCCCTACAATGAGCAGTTCTTC. This gives the protein CASRGGPYNEQFF. The whole variable domain, filled in from reference TRBV2 and TRBJ2-1, reads EPEVTQTPSHQVTQMGQEVILRCVPISNHLYFYWYRQILGQKVEFLVSFYNNEISEKSEIFDDQFSVERPDGSNFTLKIRSTKLEDSAMYFCASRGGPYNEQFFGPGTRLTVL.

The J gene is TRBJ1-6, the V gene TRBV4-3, with 7 nucleotides matching TRBD1. The J segment lost 0 bases and the V segment lost 11 bases, leaving 1 base of the junction unmatched. Looked up from germline, CDR1 is LGHNA and CDR2 is YSLEER. The length of the CDR3 is 13 residues. Here the CDR3 reads CASGGSYNSPLHF. The DNA for the CDR3 is TGCGCCTCAGGGGGCTCCTATAATTCACCCCTCCACTTT.